One and the same sample provided the 26 T cell receptor beta chains below, sequenced in a study of OX40 agonist ivuxolimab in advanced cancers. TCRdb's copy holds only in-frame clones and misses some; the assay was immunoSEQ multiplex PCR. Among tens of thousands of clones listed, 75% to 90% were seen once. Sequencing was performed on CD4+ or CD8+ T cells sorted from blood, taken in a trial of the OX40 agonist ivuxolimab. These receptors originate from an adult with an advanced solid tumor such as melanoma, head and neck, liver or kidney cancer.

V gene TRBV27 combines with J gene TRBJ2-7; 11 nucleotides align to TRBD2. CDR1 and CDR2 from the germline V gene are MNHEY and SMNVEV (reference sequence). The length of the CDR3 is 16 residues. V was clipped by 0 bases and J by 4 bases; unmatched bases: 5. The CDR3 region is CASSLSLAGGRYEQYF. In DNA form, the CDR3 reads TGTGCCAGCAGTTTATCGCTAGCGGGAGGAAGATACGAGCAGTACTTC.

Concerning this clone: In the same sample, other DNA sequences code for this CDR3. The V and J genes are TRBV29-1 and TRBJ2-1; D not resolved. This CDR3 spans 11 amino acids. V shed 4 bases and J shed 7 bases, with 8 bases lying between them. From germline, CDR1 is SQVTM and CDR2 ANQGSEA. The CDR3 nucleotides are TGCAGCGTTGTTTTTGGGAATGAGCAGTTCTTC. As protein: CSVVFGNEQFF.

In its sample, this clone was seen once. The chain couples TRBV4-1 to TRBJ2-3; TRBD2 is a possible D gene (5 bases). V was shortened by 0 bases and J by 1 base, with 8 bases between the two germline ends. The CDR3 loop spans 15 amino acids. Germline CDR1 MGHRA, CDR2 YSYEKL. The DNA of the CDR3 is TGCGCCAGCAGCCAAGATCGAGCGGGCACAGATACGCAGTATTTT. Its protein is CASSQDRAGTDTQYF.

This chain links TRBV6-5 with TRBJ1-1; TRBD1 aligns across 8 bases. Germline V lookup: CDR1 MNHEY, CDR2 SVGAGI. Losses at the gene ends were 0 bases for V and 3 bases for J; bases not matched to a gene: 6. This CDR3 has 16 residues. The CDR3 DNA follows: TGTGCCAGCAGTTACTCACCGAACAGGGGGGACACTGAAGCTTTCTTT. Translated: CASSYSPNRGDTEAFF.

The chain couples TRBV28 to TRBJ2-7, with 9 nucleotides matching TRBD1. V lost 10 bases to trimming and J lost 3 bases; unmatched junction nucleotides: 10. The CDR3 runs to 14 residues. Germline V gives CDR1 MDHEN, CDR2 SYDVKM. The CDR3: CATKPGTGIYEQYF. CDR3 sequence (DNA): TGTGCCACCAAACCCGGGACAGGGATCTACGAGCAGTACTTC.

The rearrangement uses TRBV19 and TRBJ2-5, with TRBD1 as a possible D gene (6 bases). Deletions cut 8 bases from V and 2 bases from J, with 6 bases between. Germline V CDR1 and CDR2: LNHDA, SQIVND (reference sequence). The CDR3 is 11 residues long. The CDR3 spells CASGQQETQYF. DNA of the CDR3: TGTGCCAGTGGACAGCAAGAGACCCAGTACTTC.

The J gene is TRBJ2-5, the V gene TRBV6-5; 8 nucleotides match TRBD2. V dropped 6 bases and J dropped 4; count of bases not matched to a gene: 7. Germline assignment: CDR1 MNHEY and CDR2 SVGAGI. The CDR3 runs to 14 residues. CDR3 sequence reads: CASRPTGGAETQYF. Written as DNA, the CDR3 is TGTGCCAGCAGACCAACGGGAGGGGCAGAGACCCAGTACTTC.

V gene TRBV29-1 combines with J gene TRBJ2-1, with TRBD1 matching over 10 bases. The germline V gene has CDR1 SQVTM and CDR2 ANQGSEA. The junction had 4 bases not matched to a gene; V was cut back by 1 base and J by 4 bases. This CDR3 spans 15 amino acids. For the CDR3, the DNA is TGCAGCGTTGAAGCCCCGGGACAGGGGTACAATGAGCAGTTCTTC. Residues: CSVEAPGQGYNEQFF.

Details on this clone: One junction end does not reproduce the germline sequence, and a read error may be involved. V gene TRBV9 combines with J gene TRBJ2-3; TRBD2 agrees at 9 bases. Germline assignment: CDR1 SGDLS and CDR2 YYNGEE. The length of the CDR3 is 17 residues. As DNA, the CDR3 is TGTGCCAGCAGCACTCACGGAGCGGGAGGTTCCACATATACGCAGTATTTT. Amino acids: CASSTHGAGGSTYTQYF.

The chain joins TRBV5-1 to TRBJ2-7; TRBD1 matches 11 bases. Germline loops: CDR1 SGHRS, CDR2 YFSETQ. The CDR3 has 16 residues. The V gene end was trimmed by 0 bases and the J gene end by 0 bases; junction bases not matched to a gene: 2. Written as DNA, the CDR3 is TGCGCCAGCAGCTTGGCCGGGACAGGGGGCTCCTACGAGCAGTACTTC. Its protein product is CASSLAGTGGSYEQYF.

The chain links TRBV5-1 to TRBJ2-3; a possible D gene is TRBD1 (6 bases). The V end was cut by 0 bases, the J end by 10 bases, with 6 bases between. Per the germline V gene, CDR1 is SGHRS and CDR2 is YFSETQ. The CDR3 has 11 amino acids. The CDR3 is CASSLEGAQYF. CDR3 coding DNA: TGCGCCAGCAGCTTGGAGGGGGCGCAGTATTTT.

The chain joins TRBV2 to TRBJ1-2, with a possible D match to TRBD1 (5 bases). V dropped 5 bases and J dropped 3 bases, with 13 bases sitting between them. The CDR3 is 14 amino acids. Germline V gene data show CDR1 as SNHLY and CDR2 as FYNNEI. The CDR3 protein is CASSHPGRDYGYTF. In DNA form, the CDR3 reads TGTGCCAGCAGTCACCCAGGCAGGGACTATGGCTACACCTTC. The variable domain in full, with the rest retrieved from reference TRBV2 and TRBJ1-2, is EPEVTQTPSHQVTQMGQEVILRCVPISNHLYFYWYRQILGQKVEFLVSFYNNEISEKSEIFDDQFSVERPDGSNFTLKIRSTKLEDSAMYFCASSHPGRDYGYTFGSGTRLTVV.

In its sample, this clone was seen once. The chain combines TRBV7-9 with TRBJ1-4, with unresolved D. Trimming cost V 5 bases and J 8 bases, with 18 bases left between them. The CDR3 is 15 residues long. Germline loops: CDR1 SEHNR, CDR2 FQNEAQ (reference sequence). CDR3 region: CASSADLLITEKLFF. The CDR3 bases are TGTGCCAGCAGCGCCGACCTGCTTATTACCGAAAAACTGTTTTTT. Complete variable domain (other parts from reference TRBV7-9 and TRBJ1-4): DTGVSQNPRHKITKRGQNVTFRCDPISEHNRLYWYRQTLGQGPEFLTYFQNEAQLEKSRLLSDRFSAERPKGSFSTLEIQRTEQGDSAMYLCASSADLLITEKLFFGSGTQLSVL.

The chain joins TRBV5-6 to TRBJ1-2; 7 nucleotides match TRBD1. Germline V gene sequence: CDR1 SGHDT, CDR2 YYEEEE. After removal of 2 bases from V and 8 bases from J, the junction contained 6 bases not matched to a gene. The CDR3 is 13 residues long. The chain's CDR3 is CASSFGQGGGYTF. In nucleotides, the CDR3 is TGTGCCAGCAGCTTCGGCCAGGGGGGAGGCTACACCTTC.

The chain uses TRBV5-1 and TRBJ2-3; D is undetermined. The V and J ends lost 4 bases and 0 bases respectively, with 9 bases between them. Germline V gene sequence: CDR1 SGHRS, CDR2 YFSETQ. This CDR3 is 14 amino acids long. CDR3 residues: CASSGLLSTDTQYF. The CDR3, as DNA: TGCGCCAGCAGCGGGTTACTTAGCACAGATACGCAGTATTTT.

This chain links TRBV29-1 with TRBJ2-2; 13 positions match TRBD2. The CDR3 totals 16 residues. The trim removed 0 bases at V and 9 bases at J, leaving 7 bases unmatched. Germline CDR1 SQVTM, CDR2 ANQGSEA. The CDR3 sequence: CSVEDRTSGRGRELFF. DNA of the CDR3: TGCAGCGTTGAAGATCGGACTAGCGGGAGAGGGAGGGAGCTGTTTTTT.

The CDR3 nucleotides are TGCGCCAGCAGCCCCTCCCGGGACAGGGGCGCCTACGAGCAGTACTTC. Protein sequence: CASSPSRDRGAYEQYF. The J gene is TRBJ2-7, the V gene TRBV23-1, with 10 bases matching TRBD1. TRBV23-1 carries the ORF label, with uncertain function. CDR3 length: 16 amino acids. The ends lost 6 bases at V and 2 bases at J; junction bases unmatched: 10.

The chain carries TRBV5-6 and TRBJ1-3, with 8 bases that match TRBD1. V shed 4 bases and J 2 bases; nucleotides not matched to a gene: 5. The CDR3 contains 15 residues. The germline V gene encodes CDR1 SGHDT and CDR2 YYEEEE. The CDR3 loop reads CASSPDRGTGNTIYF. The CDR3 nucleotides are TGTGCCAGCAGCCCCGACAGGGGCACTGGAAACACCATATATTTT. Complete variable domain (other parts from reference TRBV5-6 and TRBJ1-3): DAGVTQSPTHLIKTRGQQVTLRCSPKSGHDTVSWYQQALGQGPQFIFQYYEEEERQRGNFPDRFSGHQFPNYSSELNVNALLLGDSALYLCASSPDRGTGNTIYFGEGSWLTVV.

V gene TRBV19 combines with J gene TRBJ2-2, with 7 bases that match TRBD1. The CDR3 is 15 amino acids. Germline V gene data show CDR1 as LNHDA and CDR2 as SQIVND (reference sequence). V was pared by 7 bases and J by 7 bases, with 12 bases of the junction left unmatched. The DNA of the CDR3 is TGTGCCAGTACCCCTCTACAGGGGAGTAACGGGGAGCTGTTTTTT. Translated: CASTPLQGSNGELFF.

The chain is built from TRBV30 and TRBJ1-4; 7 bases agree with TRBD1. The V gene end was trimmed by 4 bases and the J gene end by 5 bases; junction bases not matched to a gene: 7. Germline V gene lookup returns CDR1 GTSNPN and CDR2 SVGIG (reference sequence). There are 14 residues in the CDR3. CDR3 bases: TGTGCCTGGAAGAGGGGACAGACGAATGAAAAACTGTTTTTT. This sequence encodes CAWKRGQTNEKLFF.

J is TRBJ2-1 and V is TRBV23-1; D possibly corresponds to TRBD1 (5 bases). TRBV23-1 is treated as an ORF (open reading frame) with a function not yet certain. The germline V and J ends were trimmed by 2 bases and 7 bases, with 9 bases remaining between them. The CDR3 extends over 13 amino acids. CDR3 DNA: TGCGCCAGCAGTCAACGTAAGGGGAATGAGCAGTTCTTC. Protein product: CASSQRKGNEQFF.

This sequence joins TRBV27 and TRBJ2-1, with 7 bases fitting TRBD2. Germline V CDR1 and CDR2: MNHEY, SMNVEV (reference sequence). V was pared by 3 bases and J by 3 bases, with 2 bases of the junction left unmatched. The CDR3 loop spans 14 amino acids. The CDR3 region is CASSFAGDYNEQFF. The CDR3 DNA reads TGTGCCAGCAGTTTCGCGGGAGACTACAATGAGCAGTTCTTC.

The gene calls are TRBV7-6 and TRBJ1-1; 9 nucleotides line up with TRBD1. The CDR3 consists of 15 residues. Looked up from germline, CDR1 is SGHVS and CDR2 is FNYEAQ. V dropped 4 bases and J dropped 6; count of bases not matched to a gene: 9. The CDR3 DNA follows: TGTGCCAGCAGCTCCAAGACAGGGGGGGAGGCTGAAGCTTTCTTT. Its translation: CASSSKTGGEAEAFF.

This chain uses TRBV6-5 with TRBJ1-3, with D hard to call. Trimming shortened V by 7 bases and J by 0 bases, and 10 bases separated the two germline ends. The CDR3 is made up of 14 amino acids. CDR1 is MNHEY, CDR2 SVGAGI, per germline. CDR3 coding DNA: TGTGCCAGCACCGCGGGCTTCTCTGGAAACACCATATATTTT. Translated, it gives CASTAGFSGNTIYF.

The CDR3 DNA sequence: TGCGCCAGCAGCTTGGATACCGGGACACGAGCCTACGAGCAGTACTTC. Amino acid sequence: CASSLDTGTRAYEQYF. The gene calls are TRBV5-1 and TRBJ2-7; D perhaps matches TRBD1 (6 bases). Trimming pared 0 bases from V and 2 bases from J, leaving 15 bases between. Germline-derived CDR1 and CDR2 are SGHRS and YFSETQ. CDR3 length: 16 amino acids.

The rearrangement uses TRBV19 and TRBJ1-2; 7 bases are a match to TRBD1. V dropped 6 bases and J dropped 6; count of bases not matched to a gene: 7. The CDR3 contains 13 residues. Germline CDR1 reads LNHDA; CDR2 reads SQIVND (reference sequence). CDR3 sequence: CASRRTGVDGYTF. The CDR3 bases are TGTGCCAGTAGAAGGACAGGAGTGGATGGCTACACCTTC.